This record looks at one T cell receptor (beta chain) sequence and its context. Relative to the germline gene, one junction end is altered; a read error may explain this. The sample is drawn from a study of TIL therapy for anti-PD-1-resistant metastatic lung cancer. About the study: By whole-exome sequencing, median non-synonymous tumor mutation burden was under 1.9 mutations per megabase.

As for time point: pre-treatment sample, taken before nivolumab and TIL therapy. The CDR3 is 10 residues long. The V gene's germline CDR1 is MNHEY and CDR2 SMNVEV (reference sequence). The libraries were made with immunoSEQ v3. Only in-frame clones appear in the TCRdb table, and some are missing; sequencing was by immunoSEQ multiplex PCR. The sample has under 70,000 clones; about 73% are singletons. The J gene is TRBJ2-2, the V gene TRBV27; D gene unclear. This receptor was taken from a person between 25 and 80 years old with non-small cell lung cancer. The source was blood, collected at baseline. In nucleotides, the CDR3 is TGCGCCAGGCACACCGGGGAGCTGTTTTTT. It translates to CARHTGELFF.